This T cell receptor (beta chain) was profiled in a study of T cells in localized non-small cell lung cancer. Overall study findings and caveats: The study found T cell clonality highest in uninvolved adjacent lung, above tumor. Among the top 100 tumor clones, a median about 60 appeared in adjacent lung. Higher blood T cell density tracked longer overall survival. Since sequencing was restricted to only one region of the tumor, intratumor heterogeneity remains a possibility.

TCRdb's table, derived via immunoSEQ multiplex PCR, lists solely in-frame clones and lacks some. The table lists about 35,000 clones, about 91% of them singletons, with approximately 10% in the top ten. Details on this clone: Its target is unknown.

CDR3 size: 15 residues. Germline V CDR1 and CDR2: MDHEN, SYDVKM. Trimming shortened V by 3 bases and J by 0 bases, and 11 bases separated the two germline ends. The sample in question was peripheral blood mononuclear cells, obtained before any cancer treatment. The chain is built from TRBV28 and TRBJ1-2; weak D call: TRBD1 (5 bases). The sequence was obtained from a female donor of 60 years or more with stage II lung adenocarcinoma. CDR3 bases: TGTGCCAGCAGTTTGATGAGGGGAGCTAACTATGGCTACACCTTC. It codes for CASSLMRGANYGYTF.